This T cell receptor (beta chain) was identified in a study of T-cell reconstitution after alpha-beta-depleted transplantation in children. Whole-study results and caveats: Reportedly, only several hundred clones from non-depleted graft cells drove alpha-beta T-cell counts at about two months.

It was with unique molecular identifiers that the TCRbeta library was prepared. One entry per CDR3 protein results from TCRdb running MiXCR on the PCR reads. The sample carries approximately 800,000 distinct CDR3 sequences, 16% recorded once. The CDR3 covers 15 residues. The V gene lost 2 bases and the J gene lost 6 bases, with 14 bases spanning the gap. Germline V gene sequence: CDR1 SGHTA, CDR2 FQGNSA. With respect to this clonotype: Antigen specificity is unknown.

The sequence was obtained from a male patient younger than 18 who had a stem cell transplant for acute lymphoblastic leukemia, so the T cells may come from the graft donor. V and J are TRBV7-2 and TRBJ1-5, with a possible D match to TRBD1 (6 bases). The sequencing here drew on PBMCs, mostly from graft donor cells, taken 360 days after TCRalphabeta/CD19-depleted stem cell transplant. CDR3 loop: CASSLIRGQGQPQHF. The CDR3 DNA reads TGTGCCAGCAGCTTAATCCGGGGGCAGGGTCAGCCCCAGCATTTT.